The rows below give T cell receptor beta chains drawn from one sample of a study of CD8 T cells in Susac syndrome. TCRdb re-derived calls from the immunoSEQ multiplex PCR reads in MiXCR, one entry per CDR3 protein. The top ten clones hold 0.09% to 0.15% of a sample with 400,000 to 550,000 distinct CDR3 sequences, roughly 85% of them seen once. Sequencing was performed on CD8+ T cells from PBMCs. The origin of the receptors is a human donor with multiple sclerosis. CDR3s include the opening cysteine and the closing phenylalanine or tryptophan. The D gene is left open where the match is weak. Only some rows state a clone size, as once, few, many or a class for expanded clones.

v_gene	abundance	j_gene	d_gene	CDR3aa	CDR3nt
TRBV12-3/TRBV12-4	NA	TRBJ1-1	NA	CASSLGLFLETMNTEAFF	TGTGCCAGCAGTTTAGGGCTATTTTTGGAGACTATGAACACTGAAGCTTTCTTT
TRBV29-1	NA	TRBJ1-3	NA	CSVALDGAGNTIYF	TGCAGCGTTGCCCTCGATGGAGCTGGAAACACCATATATTTT
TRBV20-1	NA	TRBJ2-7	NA	CSAGSSYEQYF	TGCAGTGCTGGGAGCTCCTACGAGCAGTACTTC
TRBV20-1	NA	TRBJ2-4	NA	CSASTGIEATKNIQYF	TGCAGTGCTAGTACAGGGATCGAAGCGACCAAAAACATTCAGTACTTC
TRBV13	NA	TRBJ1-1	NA	CASSLGLAGVNTEAFF	TGTGCCAGCAGCTTAGGATTGGCAGGTGTGAACACTGAAGCTTTCTTT
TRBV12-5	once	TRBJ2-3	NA	CASGFSTTQGGTDTQYF	TGTGCTAGTGGTTTTTCTACCACCCAAGGGGGTACAGATACGCAGTATTTT
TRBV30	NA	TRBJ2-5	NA	CAWSLGQSGETQYF	TGTGCCTGGAGTCTAGGACAGTCGGGAGAGACCCAGTACTTC
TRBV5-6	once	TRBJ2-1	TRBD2	CASSFLFQTSDRNEQFF	TGTGCCAGCAGCTTCCTATTCCAGACTAGCGACCGCAATGAGCAGTTCTTC
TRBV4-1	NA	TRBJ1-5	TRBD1	CASSQEGQGLSGQPQHF	TGCGCCAGCAGCCAGGAGGGACAGGGGCTCTCGGGTCAGCCCCAGCATTTT
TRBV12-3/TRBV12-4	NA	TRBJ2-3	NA	CASSGVAKATQYF	TGTGCCAGCTCGGGGGTCGCAAAGGCTACGCAGTATTTT
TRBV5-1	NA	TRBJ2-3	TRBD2	CASSLTSGSDTQYF	TGCGCCAGCAGCTTGACTAGCGGATCAGATACGCAGTATTTT
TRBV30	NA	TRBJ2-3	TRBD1	CAWDRDRESDTQYF	TGTGCCTGGGACCGGGACAGGGAGTCAGATACGCAGTATTTT
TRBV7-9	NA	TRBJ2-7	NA	CASSFGQRMSSYEQYF	TGTGCCAGCAGCTTCGGACAGAGAATGAGCTCCTACGAGCAGTACTTC
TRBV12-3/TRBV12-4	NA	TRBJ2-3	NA	CASTGGELGTDTQYF	TGTGCCAGCACTGGCGGGGAGCTGGGAACAGATACGCAGTATTTT
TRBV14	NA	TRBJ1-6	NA	CASSQDLLGYSPLHF	TGTGCCAGCAGCCAAGATCTTCTGGGGTACTCACCCCTCCACTTT
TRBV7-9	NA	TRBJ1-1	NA	CASSRNTPEAFF	TGTGCCAGCAGCCGAAATACGCCTGAAGCTTTCTTT
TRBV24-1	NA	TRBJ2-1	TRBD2	CATAGGPSYNEQFF	TGTGCCACTGCGGGGGGCCCCTCCTACAATGAGCAGTTCTTC
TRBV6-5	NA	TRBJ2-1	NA	CASSPTGVAATEQFF	TGTGCCAGCAGTCCAACTGGAGTAGCTGCGACCGAGCAGTTCTTC
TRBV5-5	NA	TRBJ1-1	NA	CASREGSGEAFF	TGTGCCAGCAGGGAAGGTAGCGGTGAAGCTTTCTTT
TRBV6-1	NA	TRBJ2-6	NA	CASTPHAEWVGANVLTF	TGTGCCAGCACCCCCCATGCTGAATGGGTAGGGGCCAACGTCCTGACTTTC